These 30 T cell receptor beta chains were sequenced from one sample in a study of cytomegalovirus exposure and HLA in healthy donors (dated by TCRdb to the late 2010s). Libraries were made using the immunoSEQ multiplex PCR assay. For the multiplex PCR, a mixture combining 60 forward primers for TCR Vbeta segments and 13 reverse primers for TCR Jbeta segments was used. In its TCRdb copy, this immuneACCESS table keeps in-frame sequences only and misses some clones. Where compared with another copy, unresolved V genes explain less than half of these, and the others have no known cause. In all, the sample holds 150,000 to 200,000 clones, and under 80% of those were seen once. The ten largest make up 2.5% to 4% of the sample. Sequenced input: PBMCs. Source of these receptors: a female donor in good health and CMV-seronegative.

CDR3 coding DNA: TGTGCCAGCAGCTTAGCCGGGTCGTACGAGCAGTACTTC. It is translated as CASSLAGSYEQYF. The rearrangement joins TRBV7-8 to TRBJ2-7, with D unclear. CDR3 length: 13 residues. Germline CDR1 reads SGHVS; CDR2 reads FQNEAQ. Trimming removed 0 bases from V and 4 bases from J, with 7 bases in between.

The chain joins TRBV5-6 to TRBJ1-5; no clear D. From germline, CDR1 is SGHDT and CDR2 YYEEEE. The CDR3 is made up of 14 amino acids. V shed 2 bases and J shed 2 bases, with 8 bases lying between them. For the CDR3, the DNA is TGTGCCAGCAGCTTCGGAGAGGGCAATCAGCCCCAGCATTTT. The encoded protein is CASSFGEGNQPQHF.

The chain is built from TRBV29-1 and TRBJ2-3; 8 bases match TRBD2. The CDR3 has 15 residues. Per germline, CDR1 SQVTM and CDR2 ANQGSEA. Unmatched junction bases numbered 11, after V lost 6 bases and J lost 3 bases. CDR3 sequence reads: CSVVSGKERTDTQYF. The CDR3, as DNA: TGCAGCGTCGTTAGCGGGAAGGAACGGACAGATACGCAGTATTTT.

V gene TRBV30 combines with J gene TRBJ1-3; D is possibly TRBD1 (6 bases). With 1 base removed from V and 0 bases from J, the gap between germline ends came to 13 bases. Germline CDR1 GTSNPN, CDR2 SVGIG (reference sequence). There are 16 residues in the CDR3. The CDR3 DNA sequence: TGTGCCTGGAGTGGTGACAGGACCTACTCTGGAAACACCATATATTTT. Protein product: CAWSGDRTYSGNTIYF.

The V and J genes are TRBV18 and TRBJ1-4; 7 bases are a match to TRBD1. V dropped 3 bases and J dropped 0; count of bases not matched to a gene: 1. The length of the CDR3 is 15 residues. The germline CDR1 and CDR2 sequences are KGHSH and LQKENI. The CDR3 loop reads CASSPDRATNEKLFF. The CDR3 bases are TGTGCCAGCTCACCTGACAGGGCAACTAATGAAAAACTGTTTTTT.

V gene TRBV16 combines with J gene TRBJ2-7; TRBD1 matches at 7 bases. Germline V gene data show CDR1 as KGHSY and CDR2 as FQNENV. The CDR3 consists of 14 residues. V lost 4 bases and J lost 3; bases outside the gene matches: 6. CDR3 loop: CASSPRQGSYEQYF. CDR3 bases: TGTGCCAGCAGCCCCCGACAGGGTAGCTACGAGCAGTACTTC.

Only a few counts were recorded for this clone. The chain recombines TRBV6-1 with TRBJ1-1, with 8 bases identical to TRBD1. After removal of 4 bases from V and 1 base from J, the junction contained 2 bases not matched to a gene. The CDR3 is made up of 14 amino acids. Per germline, CDR1 MNHNS and CDR2 SASEGT. The CDR3 region is CASSVGTGNTEAFF. The CDR3 DNA sequence: TGTGCCAGCAGTGTAGGGACAGGGAACACTGAAGCTTTCTTT.

The chain recombines TRBV5-1 with TRBJ1-1; D is uncertain. The ends were cut back, 0 bases at V and 6 bases at J, with 18 bases in the middle. CDR1 is SGHRS and CDR2 is YFSETQ in the germline V gene. CDR3 length: 16 amino acids. The CDR3 region is CASSLAAGSRIPEAFF. Here the CDR3 DNA reads TGCGCCAGCAGCTTGGCTGCTGGCAGTCGCATCCCTGAAGCTTTCTTT. Supplemented by reference TRBV5-1 and TRBJ1-1, the full variable domain reads KAGVTQTPRYLIKTRGQQVTLSCSPISGHRSVSWYQQTPGQGLQFLFEYFSETQRNKGNFPGRFSGRQFSNSRSEMNVSTLELGDSALYLCASSLAAGSRIPEAFFGQGTRLTVV.

The chain combines TRBV6-1 with TRBJ2-2, with unresolved D. Germline lookup yields CDR1 MNHNS and CDR2 SASEGT. V shed 7 bases and J shed 4 bases, with 7 bases lying between them. CDR3 length: 12 amino acids. The chain's CDR3 is CASKHTTGELFF. The DNA for the CDR3 is TGTGCCAGCAAACACACCACCGGGGAGCTGTTTTTT.

The chain has TRBV5-4 and TRBJ1-2; 7 bases align to TRBD1. This CDR3 contains 14 residues. CDR1 SGHNT and CDR2 YYREEE come from the germline V gene (reference sequence). J was trimmed by 4 bases and V by 3 bases; bases with no gene match: 6. The CDR3 is CASSSGTEIYGYTF. The CDR3 region has the DNA TGTGCCAGCAGCTCCGGGACAGAAATCTATGGCTACACCTTC.

The chain joins TRBV14 to TRBJ2-5; tentative D call: TRBD2 (6 bases). The CDR3 is made up of 15 amino acids. The ends were cut back, 0 bases at V and 3 bases at J, with 11 bases in the middle. CDR1 is SGHDN, CDR2 FVKESK, per germline. The CDR3 nucleotides read TGTGCCAGCAGCCAAGATACCGGACTAAAAGAGACCCAGTACTTC. Translating it yields CASSQDTGLKETQYF.

Details on this clone: Other DNA sequences of this sample code for an identical CDR3. This sequence joins TRBV7-9 and TRBJ2-7; a possible D gene is TRBD1 (5 bases). This CDR3 spans 12 amino acids. V lost 5 bases to trimming and J lost 4 bases, with 9 bases between them. Germline-derived CDR1 and CDR2 are SEHNR and FQNEAQ (reference sequence). The CDR3 region has the DNA TGTGCCAGCAGCCCCACAGGATACGAGCAGTACTTC. It encodes CASSPTGYEQYF.

This chain's CDR3 is CASSFTRVYEQYF. Written as DNA, the CDR3 is TGTGCCAGCAGCTTTACGAGGGTTTACGAGCAGTACTTC. V gene TRBV7-2 combines with J gene TRBJ2-7, with a possible D match to TRBD2 (5 bases). Germline CDR1 is SGHTA and CDR2 is FQGNSA. The CDR3 has 13 residues. The ends were cut back, 3 bases at V and 4 bases at J, with 10 bases in the middle.

The V and J genes are TRBV10-1 and TRBJ1-2; D is perhaps TRBD1 (5 bases). The germline V and J ends were trimmed by 1 base and 8 bases, with 11 bases remaining between them. The length of the CDR3 is 13 residues. From germline, CDR1 is WNHNN and CDR2 SYGVQD (reference sequence). DNA for the CDR3: TGCGCCAGCAGTGAGTGCGGGGGGGGAGGCTACACCTTC. It encodes CASSECGGGGYTF.

This clone occurred once. CDR3 coding DNA: TGTGCCAGCAGTTTATCAGCTAGCGGGTTCCGCACAGATACGCAGTATTTT. As protein: CASSLSASGFRTDTQYF. This chain links TRBV27 with TRBJ2-3; 8 nucleotides match TRBD2. The CDR3 length is 17 residues. Per germline, CDR1 MNHEY and CDR2 SMNVEV (reference sequence). The V and J ends lost 0 bases and 1 base, in that order; junction bases with no gene match: 6.

This clone showed up just a few times. The chain joins TRBV6-5 to TRBJ1-1; 8 bases line up with TRBD1. Germline V gene data show CDR1 as MNHEY and CDR2 as SVGAGI. V was pared by 6 bases and J by 4 bases, with 4 bases of the junction left unmatched. The CDR3 consists of 13 residues. CDR3 loop: CASRKDRGTEAFF. The CDR3 DNA sequence: TGTGCCAGCAGGAAAGACAGGGGCACTGAAGCTTTCTTT.

The V and J genes are TRBV28 and TRBJ2-7, with 7 positions matching TRBD1. The CDR3 totals 13 residues. The ends lost 4 bases at V and 5 bases at J; junction bases unmatched: 5. Germline CDR1 reads MDHEN; CDR2 reads SYDVKM. In nucleotides, the CDR3 is TGTGCCAGCAGTTGGGGGACAGCTAACGAGCAGTACTTC. This translates into CASSWGTANEQYF.

Only a few counts were recorded for this clone. The chain is built from TRBV6-1 and TRBJ1-1; tentatively, D is TRBD1 (6 bases). The CDR3 is 14 residues long. The V gene's germline CDR1 is MNHNS and CDR2 SASEGT. Deletions cut 5 bases from V and 0 bases from J, with 10 bases between. The CDR3, as DNA: TGTGCCAGCAGTACCGGGACAATGAACACTGAAGCTTTCTTT. The encoded protein is CASSTGTMNTEAFF.

This chain uses TRBV27 with TRBJ1-3; D may be TRBD1 (6 bases). Trimming left V 6 bases short and J 0 bases short, with 15 bases between. CDR3 length: 16 amino acids. Germline lookup yields CDR1 MNHEY and CDR2 SMNVEV (reference sequence). DNA of the CDR3: TGTGCCAGCAGGAAACAGGGCGCCAACTCTGGAAACACCATATATTTT. The encoded protein is CASRKQGANSGNTIYF.

The chain employs TRBV28 and TRBJ1-4, with unresolved D. This CDR3 is built from 14 residues. Trimming left V 3 bases short and J 7 bases short, with 12 bases between. Germline CDR1 MDHEN, CDR2 SYDVKM. CDR3 bases: TGTGCCAGCAGTTTGTGGAGAGTGGGTGAAAAACTGTTTTTT. Translated, it gives CASSLWRVGEKLFF.

The rearrangement uses TRBV6-5 and TRBJ1-1; 7 bases agree with TRBD1. The CDR3 spans 15 residues. The V gene's germline CDR1 is MNHEY and CDR2 SVGAGI. J lost 5 bases, V lost 4 bases, and 10 bases had no gene match. CDR3 region: CASSLAGGRRTEAFF. In DNA form, the CDR3 reads TGTGCCAGCAGTTTAGCAGGGGGTCGGAGAACTGAAGCTTTCTTT.

In this sample, this clone turned up a few times. The chain joins TRBV29-1 to TRBJ2-7; 8 bases are shared with TRBD1. The CDR3 covers 14 residues. Trimming cost V 1 base and J 0 bases; bases outside gene matches: 2. From germline, CDR1 is SQVTM and CDR2 ANQGSEA. The CDR3 protein is CSVEGDRYSYEQYF. The CDR3 coding sequence is TGCAGCGTTGAAGGGGACAGGTACTCCTACGAGCAGTACTTC.

Here the CDR3 reads CASSFEGVQETQYF. The CDR3 bases are TGTGCCAGCAGTTTTGAGGGGGTCCAAGAGACCCAGTACTTC. The chain recombines TRBV28 with TRBJ2-5; D perhaps matches TRBD1 (6 bases). Germline-derived CDR1 and CDR2 are MDHEN and SYDVKM. V lost 3 bases to trimming and J lost 1 base, with 9 bases between them. CDR3 length: 14 amino acids.

This chain connects TRBV13 to TRBJ2-2; 12 bases are shared with TRBD1. V dropped 4 bases and J dropped 7; count of bases not matched to a gene: 4. Germline CDR1 PRHDT, CDR2 FYEKMQ (reference sequence). The CDR3 covers 15 residues. DNA of the CDR3: TGTGCCAGCAGCTCCGGGACAGGGGGCAACGGGGAGCTGTTTTTT. As protein: CASSSGTGGNGELFF.

The chain uses TRBV6-5 and TRBJ1-1, with D hard to call. The germline V and J ends were trimmed by 2 bases and 5 bases, with 3 bases remaining between them. The CDR3 has 11 residues. Germline CDR1 MNHEY, CDR2 SVGAGI. The CDR3: CASSYRTEAFF. The CDR3 coding sequence is TGTGCCAGCAGTTACCGGACTGAAGCTTTCTTT.

The chain has TRBV30 and TRBJ2-3; the D is unclear. V was pared by 2 bases and J by 8 bases, with 17 bases between. There are 14 residues in the CDR3. Germline V gene data show CDR1 as GTSNPN and CDR2 as SVGIG (reference sequence). CDR3 nucleotides: TGTGCCTGGAGTCAGACGGTGTCGACTTCTACGCAGTATTTT. Protein product: CAWSQTVSTSTQYF.

The V call is TRBV2, the J call TRBJ2-3; 10 bases line up with TRBD2. Germline CDR1 and CDR2: SNHLY and FYNNEI. There are 16 residues in the CDR3. Trimming took 5 bases from V and 5 from J; bases not matched to a gene: 10. The chain's CDR3 is CASSNMLAGAVDTQYF. CDR3 DNA: TGTGCCAGCAGTAATATGCTAGCGGGAGCGGTAGATACGCAGTATTTT.

The chain links TRBV27 to TRBJ2-7; TRBD2 agrees at 7 bases. This CDR3 is built from 14 residues. Germline-derived CDR1 and CDR2 are MNHEY and SMNVEV (reference sequence). The V and J ends lost 4 bases and 0 bases, in that order; junction bases with no gene match: 3. The CDR3 DNA follows: TGTGCCAGCAGTTCGCTAGCGGACTCCTACGAGCAGTACTTC. It is translated as CASSSLADSYEQYF.

The rearrangement joins TRBV5-6 to TRBJ2-7, with 8 positions matching TRBD1. The V gene end was trimmed by 5 bases and the J gene end by 0 bases; junction bases not matched to a gene: 10. Per the germline V gene, CDR1 is SGHDT and CDR2 is YYEEEE. The CDR3 extends over 16 amino acids. DNA for the CDR3: TGTGCCAGCAGTAAACCGACAGGGGTCTCCTCCTACGAGCAGTACTTC. Its protein is CASSKPTGVSSYEQYF.

V is TRBV9 and J is TRBJ2-3, with D unclear. With 4 bases removed from V and 1 base from J, the gap between germline ends came to 7 bases. CDR3 length: 13 amino acids. The V gene's germline CDR1 is SGDLS and CDR2 YYNGEE. This chain's CDR3 is CASSPRGTDTQYF. In nucleotides, the CDR3 is TGTGCCAGCAGCCCCCGCGGCACAGATACGCAGTATTTT. Variable domain in full (rest from reference TRBV9 and TRBJ2-3): DSGVTQTPKHLITATGQRVTLRCSPRSGDLSVYWYQQSLDQGLQFLIQYYNGEERAKGNILERFSAQQFPDLHSELNLSSLELGDSALYFCASSPRGTDTQYFGPGTRLTVL.